The present entry profiles one TCR beta chain with its context. The antigen is not known. A read error may be the cause here, since a much bigger clone is one base away. The authors sorted naive CD8 T cells as CD8+CD4-CCR7+CD45RA+. Methods described previously, with TCR primers listed, were used for bulk TCR libraries. TCRdb processed the PCR reads anew with MiXCR; each CDR3 protein has one entry. The table records around 320,000 distinct CDR3 sequences, 24% of them present only once. The sample is drawn from a study of molecular identifiers for immune sequencing clone quantification. Regarding the study as a whole: Among effectors, clones above 20 RNA copies held over 98% of molecules; among naive cells, under 1%.

Germline assignment: CDR1 SGHDT and CDR2 YYEEEE. The CDR3 contains 17 residues. V gave up 7 bases and J gave up 0 bases; unmatched junction bases: 16. This chain links TRBV5-6 with TRBJ2-7, with TRBD1 matching 7 bases. Material for sequencing was naive CD8+ T cells from blood, with Jurkat cell RNA spiked in. Indicated subset: FACS-sorted CD8+CD4-CCR7+CD45RA+ naive T cells. This clonotype was sampled from a human donor in good health. Some libraries in this study had Jurkat cell RNA spiked in. DNA for the CDR3: TGTGCCAGCGGCTGGGGTCCGGGACAGCGCGACTCCTACGAGCAGTACTTC. Translating gives CASGWGPGQRDSYEQYF. The complete variable domain, with remaining parts taken from reference TRBV5-6 and TRBJ2-7, reads DAGVTQSPTHLIKTRGQQVTLRCSPKSGHDTVSWYQQALGQGPQFIFQYYEEEERQRGNFPDRFSGHQFPNYSSELNVNALLLGDSALYLCASGWGPGQRDSYEQYFGPGTRLTVT.